This TCR beta chain was captured by sequencing in a study of OX40 agonist ivuxolimab in advanced cancers. Whole-study context: Partial responses were seen in three patients, one with hepatocellular carcinoma and two with cutaneous melanoma.

Broader study findings: Clonal expansion from baseline to week 6 occurred in both CD4+ and CD8+ T cells. The work left the antigen specificity of expanded peripheral T cells undetermined.

Note on this clone: Its antigen is unidentified.

CDR1 is LGHNA, CDR2 YSLEER, per germline. This CDR3 spans 14 amino acids. V was pared by 1 base and J by 5 bases, with 9 bases between. Any history of autoimmune disease or systemic immunosuppression disqualified patients. Data came from immunoSEQ multiplex PCR; TCRdb stores just in-frame clones and leaves some out. The sample lists 89,000 or so clones, about 90% seen once, with 8.4% in the top ten. The sequencing used CD4+ or CD8+ T cells sorted from blood, collected in a trial of the OX40 agonist ivuxolimab. The rearrangement links TRBV4-3 to TRBJ2-1; no clear D gene. The sequence came from an adult with an advanced solid tumor such as melanoma, head and neck, liver or kidney cancer. The CDR3 region is CASSQGPYDNEQFF. The CDR3 DNA sequence: TGCGCCAGCAGCCAAGGCCCGTACGACAATGAGCAGTTCTTC.